This TCR beta chain emerged from a study of early T cells in non-severe SARS-CoV-2 infection. Study details: Sequencing of bulk RNA from unsorted whole blood was done, without chain pairing.

This clonotype was counted a few times. TCRdb reanalysed the 5' RACE reads using MiXCR and keeps one entry per CDR3 protein. The data show approximately 76,000 distinct CDR3 sequences, with about 11% seen just once and approximately 4.5% held by the top ten. The TCR comes from an adult who was a healthcare worker with PCR-confirmed SARS-CoV-2 infection or an uninfected control (not recorded which). The material sequenced was whole blood.

The chain's CDR3 is CASSIGQSNQPQHF. The CDR3 nucleotides are TGTGCCAGTAGTATAGGGCAGAGCAATCAGCCCCAGCATTTT. This sequence joins TRBV19 and TRBJ1-5; no clear D gene. Germline values: CDR1 LNHDA, CDR2 SQIVND (reference sequence). V lost 1 base and J 1 base, leaving 5 bases between the germline ends. CDR3 length: 14 residues. The full variable domain, with the rest looked up from reference TRBV19 and TRBJ1-5, is DGGITQSPKYLFRKEGQNVTLSCEQNLNHDAMYWYRQDPGQGLRLIYYSQIVNDFQKGDIAEGYSVSREKKESFPLTVTSAQKNPTAFYLCASSIGQSNQPQHFGDGTRLSIL.